Given below is one TCR beta chain in context. The trim removed 2 bases at V and 10 bases at J, leaving 4 bases unmatched. Per germline, CDR1 MNHEY and CDR2 SMNVEV (reference sequence). The CDR3 runs 14 residues. Authors' methods: For nucleated cells, counts were estimated from reference gene primer amplification. The method was immunoSEQ multiplex PCR; TCRdb's version includes in-frame clones alone and lacks a portion of them. V, J and clone size are those of that table, while D and trimming were read from the DNA. In the table there are about 270,000 clones, about nine tenths of which are singletons. The source of the sample is a study of blood T cell repertoires in COVID-19.

The sample comprised PBMCs or T cells enriched from blood (not recorded which). The rearrangement joins TRBV27 to TRBJ1-6; 8 nucleotides match TRBD1. This clonotype was sampled from an older woman who had recovered from COVID-19. This chain's CDR3 is CASSLGRGQSPLHF. The CDR3 DNA is TGTGCCAGCAGTTTAGGCAGGGGGCAGTCACCCCTCCACTTT.